These 30 T cell receptor beta chains came from one sample sequenced in a study of STAT5B mutations in CD4+ large granular lymphocyte leukemia. Clones were sequenced by immunoSEQ multiplex PCR, and TCRdb holds only the in-frame ones, with some missing. In the table there are approximately 41,000 clones, 75% to 85% of which are singletons. Material for sequencing was CD4+ T cells from blood buffy coats. These receptors were taken from a human donor in good health.

As concerns this clone: One end of the junction varies from germline; a read error may be responsible. This chain connects TRBV10-3 to TRBJ2-7; no reliable D call. This CDR3 comprises 14 residues. Germline CDR1 is ENHRY and CDR2 is SYGVKD. CDR3 region: CAISENYESSEQYF. The CDR3 DNA follows: TGTGCCATCAGTGAAAACTACGAGTCCTCCGAGCAGTACTTC.

This clone has a handful of counts. The genes are TRBV19 and TRBJ1-1, with TRBD1 as a possible D gene (5 bases). Per the germline V gene, CDR1 is LNHDA and CDR2 is SQIVND (reference sequence). V gave up 7 bases and J gave up 8 bases, with 11 bases separating them. The CDR3 length is 11 residues. The CDR3 DNA reads TGTGCCAGTACCCGGCAGGGAGAAGCTTTCTTT. As protein: CASTRQGEAFF.

The chain couples TRBV23-1 to TRBJ1-5; TRBD1 aligns across 7 bases. TRBV23-1 is an ORF, and what it does is uncertain. The CDR3 covers 15 residues. The V and J ends lost 8 bases and 2 bases, in that order; junction bases with no gene match: 9. CDR3 protein: CASQANRGGNQPQHF. The CDR3 coding sequence is TGCGCCAGCCAGGCGAACAGGGGTGGCAATCAGCCCCAGCATTTT.

The chain carries TRBV5-1 and TRBJ1-1; D might be TRBD1 (6 bases). Trimming took 2 bases from V and 5 from J, leaving 16 bases between them. This CDR3 has 15 residues. Germline V gene lookup returns CDR1 SGHRS and CDR2 YFSETQ. CDR3 residues: CASSFIGGGSTEAFF. In nucleotides, the CDR3 is TGCGCCAGCAGCTTCATCGGAGGGGGATCTACTGAAGCTTTCTTT.

V usage is TRBV5-1 and J usage is TRBJ2-7; 10 bases fit TRBD1. The CDR3 length is 14 residues. Germline V CDR1 and CDR2: SGHRS, YFSETQ. The trim removed 7 bases at V and 5 bases at J, leaving 9 bases unmatched. The CDR3 region is CASSLGTGEHEQYF. CDR3 sequence (DNA): TGCGCCAGCTCCCTCGGGACAGGGGAACACGAGCAGTACTTC.

The chain uses TRBV7-9 and TRBJ1-4, with TRBD1 matching over 8 bases. J was trimmed by 7 bases and V by 4 bases; bases with no gene match: 5. This CDR3 is built from 14 residues. Germline assignment: CDR1 SEHNR and CDR2 FQNEAQ (reference sequence). The CDR3 region is CASSYSGGSEKLFF. The CDR3 region has the DNA TGTGCCAGCAGCTATTCAGGGGGCAGTGAAAAACTGTTTTTT.

The chain recombines TRBV2 with TRBJ1-2; D gene ambiguous. V lost 3 bases and J lost 1, with 9 bases in between. The CDR3 is 14 amino acids. In germline, CDR1 is SNHLY, CDR2 FYNNEI. The CDR3 bases are TGTGCCAGCAGTGAGGGGTTTATTAACTATGGCTACACCTTC. This sequence encodes CASSEGFINYGYTF.

The chain carries TRBV5-5 and TRBJ1-5; TRBD1 is a possible D gene (5 bases). Trimming shortened V by 3 bases and J by 0 bases, and 13 bases separated the two germline ends. Germline values: CDR1 SGHKS, CDR2 YYEKEE (reference sequence). This CDR3 is 16 amino acids long. The CDR3 DNA follows: TGTGCCAGCAGCTCGGGACCCACGCATAGCAATCAGCCCCAGCATTTT. This translates into CASSSGPTHSNQPQHF.

This chain links TRBV7-2 with TRBJ2-5; unclear D gene. Trimming stripped 1 base from V and 7 bases from J, with 4 bases between. Germline V lookup: CDR1 SGHTA, CDR2 FQGNSA. There are 11 residues in the CDR3. Written as DNA, the CDR3 is TGTGCCAGCAGCTTAGGGGCGACCCAGTACTTC. Amino acid sequence: CASSLGATQYF.

The table lists this clone with a count of one. The V gene is TRBV28, the J gene TRBJ1-1; D unclear. Germline CDR1 MDHEN, CDR2 SYDVKM. The V and J ends lost 3 bases and 0 bases respectively, with 8 bases between them. The CDR3 runs to 14 residues. The CDR3, as DNA: TGTGCCAGCAGTTTCTCGGGTTTGAACACTGAAGCTTTCTTT. Its translation is CASSFSGLNTEAFF.

This rearrangement joins TRBV5-6 to TRBJ2-1; no definite D call. Germline loops: CDR1 SGHDT, CDR2 YYEEEE. The CDR3 totals 12 residues. Trimming removed 4 bases at V and 10 bases at J, with 12 bases between. As DNA, the CDR3 is TGTGCCAGCAGCCTATACATCCAAGAGCAGTTCTTC. Amino acids: CASSLYIQEQFF.

CDR3 bases: TGTGCCAGCAGCCGAGGGTCAGGTCAGGAGACCCAGTACTTC. Its protein is CASSRGSGQETQYF. The rearrangement uses TRBV6-5 and TRBJ2-5; D perhaps matches TRBD2 (5 bases). Germline-derived CDR1 and CDR2 are MNHEY and SVGAGI. Deletions cut 6 bases from V and 5 bases from J, with 16 bases between. The CDR3 spans 14 residues.

The gene calls are TRBV5-4 and TRBJ2-2; 11 bases map to TRBD1. The length of the CDR3 is 16 residues. J was trimmed by 2 bases and V by 4 bases; bases with no gene match: 4. The germline CDR1 and CDR2 sequences are SGHNT and YYREEE (reference sequence). The CDR3 loop reads CASSTGQGANTGELFF. The CDR3 DNA sequence: TGTGCCAGCAGCACTGGACAGGGGGCAAACACCGGGGAGCTGTTTTTT.

Written as DNA, the CDR3 is TGCAGCGCCGCCGGGTACACCGGGGAGCTGTTTTTT. It yields the protein CSAAGYTGELFF. V is TRBV29-1 and J is TRBJ2-2; D unclear. The CDR3 is 12 amino acids. From germline, CDR1 is SQVTM and CDR2 ANQGSEA. Deletions cut 7 bases from V and 3 bases from J, with 9 bases between.

The chain uses TRBV9 and TRBJ1-4, with D unresolved. CDR1 is SGDLS and CDR2 is YYNGEE in the germline V gene. Trimming shortened V by 3 bases and J by 8 bases, and 14 bases separated the two germline ends. The CDR3 is 14 residues long. The CDR3 DNA is TGTGCCAGCAGCGCCCCGACGAAGCGGGAAAAACTGTTTTTT. This translates into CASSAPTKREKLFF.

CDR3 protein: CASSPGGTGAFGNYGYTF. For the CDR3, the DNA is TGTGCCAGCAGCCCTGGCGGGACAGGGGCTTTTGGGAACTATGGCTACACCTTC. The rearrangement uses TRBV27 and TRBJ1-2; 10 bases are shared with TRBD1. The CDR3 extends over 18 amino acids. V lost 6 bases, J lost 2 bases, and 15 bases stayed unmatched. In germline, CDR1 is MNHEY, CDR2 SMNVEV (reference sequence).

V usage is TRBV2 and J usage is TRBJ2-3, with D perhaps matching TRBD2 (7 bases). V was shortened by 2 bases and J by 1 base, with 13 bases between the two germline ends. The CDR3 loop spans 16 amino acids. The germline gives CDR1 SNHLY, CDR2 FYNNEI. The CDR3 nucleotides are TGTGCCAGCAGTGAACGGTGGGGGGGCGGCACAGATACGCAGTATTTT. As protein: CASSERWGGGTDTQYF.

The chain recombines TRBV12-5 with TRBJ1-2, with D perhaps TRBD1 (6 bases). There are 11 residues in the CDR3. Germline V gives CDR1 LGHNT, CDR2 FRNRAP. The V end was cut by 6 bases, the J end by 7 bases, with 9 bases between. CDR3 sequence: CASGSGVGYTF. CDR3 nucleotides: TGTGCTAGTGGATCAGGGGTTGGCTACACCTTC.

The CDR3 is CASRQTGSANTGELFF. CDR3 nucleotide sequence: TGTGCCAGTAGACAGACAGGGTCGGCGAACACCGGGGAGCTGTTTTTT. The rearrangement uses TRBV19 and TRBJ2-2; 7 bases are shared with TRBD1. Looked up from germline, CDR1 is LNHDA and CDR2 is SQIVND (reference sequence). This CDR3 region has 16 residues. V lost 6 bases, J lost 0 bases, and 7 bases stayed unmatched. Full variable domain (rest looked up from reference TRBV19 and TRBJ2-2): DGGITQSPKYLFRKEGQNVTLSCEQNLNHDAMYWYRQDPGQGLRLIYYSQIVNDFQKGDIAEGYSVSREKKESFPLTVTSAQKNPTAFYLCASRQTGSANTGELFFGEGSRLTVL.

The rearrangement links TRBV6-5 to TRBJ2-3; D perhaps matches TRBD1 (5 bases). Germline assignment: CDR1 MNHEY and CDR2 SVGAGI. V was shortened by 4 bases and J by 0 bases, with 14 bases between the two germline ends. This CDR3 comprises 16 residues. DNA of the CDR3: TGTGCCAGCAGTTTCGACAGAAGAATTAGCACAGATACGCAGTATTTT. It codes for CASSFDRRISTDTQYF.

The rearrangement joins TRBV6-1 to TRBJ2-7; D perhaps matches TRBD2 (7 bases). The CDR3 covers 16 residues. CDR1 and CDR2 from the germline V gene are MNHNS and SASEGT. V was cut by 4 bases and J by 2 bases, with 18 bases left in between. CDR3 DNA: TGTGCCAGCAGTGGTGGGGGGGCTAGCGCTGCCTACGAGCAGTACTTC. It yields the protein CASSGGGASAAYEQYF.

This clone was observed a handful of times. The chain joins TRBV5-1 to TRBJ1-1; tentative D call: TRBD1 (5 bases). The V end lost 0 bases, the J end lost 5 bases, and 11 bases lay between the germline ends. Germline V CDR1 and CDR2: SGHRS, YFSETQ. This CDR3 comprises 14 residues. The CDR3 DNA is TGCGCCAGCAGCTTGGACGGGGAGGGGACTGAAGCTTTCTTT. This encodes CASSLDGEGTEAFF.

The chain joins TRBV7-9 to TRBJ2-3, with D hard to call. The CDR3 spans 12 residues. Trimming stripped 5 bases from V and 5 bases from J, with 8 bases between. Germline V gene sequence: CDR1 SEHNR, CDR2 FQNEAQ (reference sequence). The DNA of the CDR3 is TGTGCCAGCAGCGTTTCTAGAGATACGCAGTATTTT. Translating gives CASSVSRDTQYF.

This clone came up a few times. The chain employs TRBV10-1 and TRBJ2-1; possibly TRBD2 for D (5 bases). The germline V gene encodes CDR1 WNHNN and CDR2 SYGVQD (reference sequence). V was trimmed by 1 base and J by 0 bases, leaving 10 bases between them. CDR3 size: 16 residues. CDR3 in amino acids: CASSEYGGSSYNEQFF. DNA of the CDR3: TGCGCCAGCAGTGAGTACGGAGGTAGCTCCTACAATGAGCAGTTCTTC.

The chain employs TRBV5-4 and TRBJ2-3; 8 bases fit TRBD2. The CDR3 length is 14 residues. Germline values: CDR1 SGHNT, CDR2 YYREEE (reference sequence). V shed 2 bases and J 4 bases; nucleotides not matched to a gene: 3. The CDR3: CASSFGTRSDTQYF. The DNA of the CDR3 is TGTGCCAGCAGCTTTGGGACTAGATCAGATACGCAGTATTTT.

The J gene is TRBJ2-7, the V gene TRBV6-1, with D maybe TRBD1 (6 bases). V was clipped by 4 bases and J by 2 bases, with 12 bases between them. Germline assignment: CDR1 MNHNS and CDR2 SASEGT. The CDR3 runs 14 residues. The CDR3 coding sequence is TGTGCCAGCAGTGGGGGGCCAAGCCCCTACGAGCAGTACTTC. Its protein product is CASSGGPSPYEQYF.

The chain's CDR3 is CASSYSRRGGDQPQHF. The CDR3 DNA reads TGTGCCAGCAGTTACTCGAGGAGGGGAGGCGATCAGCCCCAGCATTTT. The rearrangement joins TRBV6-6 to TRBJ1-5, with D tentatively TRBD1 (5 bases). Germline CDR1 is MNHNY and CDR2 is SVGAGI (reference sequence). The germline V and J ends were trimmed by 0 bases and 5 bases, with 14 bases remaining between them. The CDR3 length is 16 residues.

Only a few counts were recorded for this clone. The rearrangement uses TRBV6-1 and TRBJ1-1; D gene ambiguous. Germline-derived CDR1 and CDR2 are MNHNS and SASEGT. V was pared by 6 bases and J by 5 bases, with 13 bases between. There are 13 residues in the CDR3. The CDR3: CASSAGRQTEAFF. CDR3 coding DNA: TGTGCCAGCAGCGCTGGACGGCAGACTGAAGCTTTCTTT.

The CDR3 region has the DNA TGTGCCAGCAGTGGCTTGGTGGGAACAGCCGATTACAATGAGCAGTTCTTC. Amino acids: CASSGLVGTADYNEQFF. The chain uses TRBV27 and TRBJ2-1, with D unresolved. The V and J ends lost 5 bases and 4 bases respectively, with 21 bases between them. This CDR3 spans 17 amino acids. CDR1 is MNHEY and CDR2 is SMNVEV in the germline V gene (reference sequence).

The chain joins TRBV5-1 to TRBJ2-1, with a tentative D call TRBD2 (5 bases). V lost 2 bases to trimming and J lost 0 bases, with 9 bases between them. The germline V gene encodes CDR1 SGHRS and CDR2 YFSETQ. This CDR3 has 15 amino acids. CDR3 sequence (DNA): TGCGCCAGCAGCTTAACGGGGAGCTCCTACAATGAGCAGTTCTTC. Its protein product is CASSLTGSSYNEQFF.